Listed here is a single TCR beta chain. One end of the junction is discordant with germline, which a read error may explain. CDR1 and CDR2 (germline): SGHRS, YFSETQ. This CDR3 has 18 residues. Co-extracted RNA and DNA came from about 19-30 mg of unsorted bulk tissue. The data were obtained in a study of tumor-infiltrating lymphocytes in primary liver carcinoma. Study context: Recorded tumor stage was T1-T3 N0M0, with diameters of about 4 to 10 cm.

From around 520 ng of total RNA, TCR beta-specific cDNA was reverse-transcribed using a constant-region primer. Libraries for TCR beta were built through three nested multiplex PCR rounds, which together made up a slightly modified ARM-PCR procedure. PCR rounds one and two used TRBV1-TRBV30 forward primers with a C-beta reverse primer for approximately 10 cycles each. TCRdb redid the calling of the multiplex PCR reads with MiXCR, one entry per CDR3 protein. This table holds roughly 30,000 distinct CDR3 sequences, 70% to 80% found once. This chain links TRBV5-1 with TRBJ2-1; 9 bases are shared with TRBD2. The TCR sequence derives from a middle-aged man with primary liver carcinoma and hepatitis B virus infection. Material for sequencing was liver tumor tissue from sampling region 5. Subset: tumor region T5, tumor centre. The CDR3 coding sequence is TGCGCCAGCAGCTTGGATGGTAGCGGGAGTACGTCCTACGATGAGCAGTTCTTC. Translated, it gives CASSLDGSGSTSYDEQFF.